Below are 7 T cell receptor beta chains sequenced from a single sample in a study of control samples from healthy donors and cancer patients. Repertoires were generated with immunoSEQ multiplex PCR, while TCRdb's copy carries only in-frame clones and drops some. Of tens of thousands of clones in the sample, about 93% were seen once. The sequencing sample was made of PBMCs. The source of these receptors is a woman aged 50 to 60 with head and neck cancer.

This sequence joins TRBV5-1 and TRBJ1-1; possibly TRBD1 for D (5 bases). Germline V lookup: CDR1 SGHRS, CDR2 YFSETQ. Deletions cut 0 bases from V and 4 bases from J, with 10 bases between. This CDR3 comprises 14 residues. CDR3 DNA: TGCGCCAGCAGCTTGGGAGCAGGGCTCACTGAAGCTTTCTTT. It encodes CASSLGAGLTEAFF.

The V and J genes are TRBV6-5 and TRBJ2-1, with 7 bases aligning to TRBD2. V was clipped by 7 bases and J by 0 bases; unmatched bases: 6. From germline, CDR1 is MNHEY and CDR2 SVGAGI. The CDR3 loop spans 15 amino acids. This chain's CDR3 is CASMGGTSSYNEQFF. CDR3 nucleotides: TGTGCCAGCATGGGGGGGACCAGCTCCTACAATGAGCAGTTCTTC.

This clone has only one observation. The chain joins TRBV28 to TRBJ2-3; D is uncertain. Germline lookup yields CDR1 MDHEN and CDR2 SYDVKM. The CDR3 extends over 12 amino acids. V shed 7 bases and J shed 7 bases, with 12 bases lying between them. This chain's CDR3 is CASTREGYTQYF. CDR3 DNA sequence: TGTGCCAGCACCCGAGAAGGCTATACGCAGTATTTT.

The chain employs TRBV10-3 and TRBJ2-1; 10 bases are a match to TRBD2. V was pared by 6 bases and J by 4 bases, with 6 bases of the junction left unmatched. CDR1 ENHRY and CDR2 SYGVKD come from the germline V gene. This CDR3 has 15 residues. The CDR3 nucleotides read TGTGCCATCAGCCGAGCGGGGGGGGAGTACAATGAGCAGTTCTTC. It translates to CAISRAGGEYNEQFF.

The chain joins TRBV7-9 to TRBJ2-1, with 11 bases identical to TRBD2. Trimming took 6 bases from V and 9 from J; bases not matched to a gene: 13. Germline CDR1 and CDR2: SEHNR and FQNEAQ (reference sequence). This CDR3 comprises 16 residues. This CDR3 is CASSQKASGRRGEQFF. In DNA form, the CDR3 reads TGTGCCAGCAGTCAGAAGGCTAGCGGGAGGAGGGGTGAGCAGTTCTTC.

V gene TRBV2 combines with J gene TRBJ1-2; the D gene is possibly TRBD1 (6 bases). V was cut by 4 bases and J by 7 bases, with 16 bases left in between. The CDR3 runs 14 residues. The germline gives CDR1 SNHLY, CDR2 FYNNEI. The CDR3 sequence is CASSVEEGGLGYTF. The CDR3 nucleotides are TGTGCCAGCAGTGTTGAGGAAGGGGGTCTTGGCTACACCTTC.

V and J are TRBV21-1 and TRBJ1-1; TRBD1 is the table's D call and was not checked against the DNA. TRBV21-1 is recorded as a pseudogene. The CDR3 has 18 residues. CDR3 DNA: TGTGCCAGCAGCAATTTGACAGGGGGCCCTCCTAAGGGGACTGAAGCTTTCTTT. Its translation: CASSNLTGGPPKGTEAFF.